This T cell receptor beta chain was documented in a study of cytomegalovirus exposure and HLA in healthy donors. The PCR was carried out with 60 Vbeta primers and 13 Jbeta primers. Repertoires were generated with immunoSEQ multiplex PCR, while TCRdb's copy carries only in-frame clones and drops some. The table has fewer than 250,000 clones, roughly 79% seen once. Per the germline V gene, CDR1 is SGHDT and CDR2 is YYEEEE. V lost 0 bases and J lost 1, with 3 bases in between. The CDR3 has 13 amino acids. The TCR originated in a male donor in good health and CMV-seronegative. The rearrangement uses TRBV5-6 and TRBJ2-3; no reliable D call. The sample consisted of PBMCs. CDR3 sequence (DNA): TGTGCCAGCAGCTTGGGGCGCACAGATACGCAGTATTTT. Its translation is CASSLGRTDTQYF.